The 4 T cell receptor beta chains below all came from one sample that was sequenced in a study of shared clonotypes between healthy human individuals. Generated by immunoSEQ multiplex PCR, the TCRdb table keeps only in-frame clones and is missing some. The data show 2 million to 2.5 million clones, about 94% seen once. Sequenced: naive CD4+ T cells sorted from blood. The sample's subset: CD45RA+ positively selected. These receptors all stem from a man aged 18 to 29 in good health.

J is TRBJ2-1 and V is TRBV6-4, with 10 nucleotides matching TRBD2. CDR3 length equals 13 residues. V shed 6 bases and J 9 bases; nucleotides not matched to a gene: 5. Germline CDR1 is MRHNA and CDR2 is SNTAGT. As DNA, the CDR3 is TGTGCCAGCAGCCCGGGACTAGCGTTTGAGCAGTTCTTC. This encodes CASSPGLAFEQFF.

This chain links TRBV7-2 with TRBJ2-7; 7 bases map to TRBD2. The CDR3 has 15 residues. The germline V gene has CDR1 SGHTA and CDR2 FQGNSA. The trim removed 2 bases at V and 1 base at J, leaving 5 bases unmatched. The CDR3 region has the DNA TGTGCCAGCAGCTTACGGGGCGGGGGTTCCTACGAGCAGTACTTC. Amino acid sequence: CASSLRGGGSYEQYF.

This rearrangement joins TRBV5-4 to TRBJ2-5, with 12 bases matching TRBD2. Trimming took 4 bases from V and 4 from J; bases not matched to a gene: 5. CDR3 length equals 15 residues. Looked up from germline, CDR1 is SGHNT and CDR2 is YYREEE (reference sequence). The CDR3 nucleotides are TGTGCCAGCAGCCCATGGACTAGCGGGGCAGAGACCCAGTACTTC. Translating it yields CASSPWTSGAETQYF.

V and J are TRBV5-1 and TRBJ2-3, with 9 bases fitting TRBD2. The V gene end was trimmed by 1 base and the J gene end by 2 bases; junction bases not matched to a gene: 5. CDR1 is SGHRS and CDR2 is YFSETQ in the germline V gene. The CDR3 runs to 16 residues. CDR3 in DNA: TGCGCCAGCAGCTTGACCGCGGGGGGGTACACAGATACGCAGTATTTT. As protein: CASSLTAGGYTDTQYF.